This TCR beta chain was retrieved from a study of cytomegalovirus exposure and HLA in healthy donors. Study-wide points: The study recorded 160 or so TCR beta chains that were cytomegalovirus-associated. Published work reported that the classifier diagnosed cytomegalovirus status with high specificity and sensitivity.

TCRdb keeps only in-frame clones here, not all; method: immunoSEQ multiplex PCR. The sample shows fewer than 200,000 clones, roughly 96% of them seen only once. The donors were members of the approximately 120-subject validation cohort (separate from the approximately 650-subject first cohort). J lost 6 bases, V lost 6 bases, and 7 bases had no gene match. Germline CDR1 reads MNHEY; CDR2 reads SVGAGI. The CDR3 runs to 13 residues. Points on this clone: Its matching antigen is unknown.

The sequenced sample consisted of PBMCs. The V and J genes are TRBV6-5 and TRBJ2-7; 8 positions match TRBD1. The receptor was isolated from a woman between 18 and 30 years old in good health and CMV-seronegative. In nucleotides, the CDR3 is TGTGCCAGCAGAACGGACAGGGTGGGCGAGCAGTACTTC. This translates into CASRTDRVGEQYF.